This passage covers 25 T cell receptor beta chains from one sample sequenced in a study of brain T cells in children with intractable seizures. Profiling relied on immunoSEQ multiplex PCR, and the TCRdb table lists in-frame clones only, not all of them. The data contain 78,000 or so clones, around nine tenths of them singletons. Sample: peripheral blood, taken at surgery. The receptors derive from a girl aged 2-10 years with Rasmussen encephalitis and intractable seizures.

The CDR3, as DNA: TGCAGCGCCAAGGATGGTGGAAGTGGAGATACGCAGTATTTT. This gives the protein CSAKDGGSGDTQYF. The chain employs TRBV29-1 and TRBJ2-3; D is ambiguous. The CDR3 contains 14 residues. Looked up from germline, CDR1 is SQVTM and CDR2 is ANQGSEA. Trimming shortened V by 7 bases and J by 5 bases, and 19 bases separated the two germline ends.

The V call is TRBV6-5, the J call TRBJ1-2; 10 nucleotides align to TRBD1. Trimming cost V 7 bases and J 2 bases; bases outside gene matches: 4. The CDR3 has 14 amino acids. CDR1 is MNHEY and CDR2 is SVGAGI in the germline V gene. The CDR3 DNA reads as TGTGCCAGCACCCCGGGACAGGGGAACTATGGCTACACCTTC. It yields the protein CASTPGQGNYGYTF.

The V call is TRBV18, the J call TRBJ1-6; 10 bases fit TRBD1. With V trimmed by 6 bases and J by 8 bases, 7 bases remained unmatched. The CDR3 spans 15 residues. Germline V gene sequence: CDR1 KGHSH, CDR2 LQKENI. The CDR3 coding sequence is TGTGCCAGCTCTCCATTGGGACAGGGGCATTCACCCCTCCACTTT. Amino acid sequence: CASSPLGQGHSPLHF.

The chain uses TRBV4-2 and TRBJ2-7; D tentatively reads TRBD1 or TRBD2 (5 bases each). The CDR3 contains 15 residues. Germline V gives CDR1 LGHNA, CDR2 YNFKEQ. The V and J ends lost 0 bases and 7 bases respectively, with 16 bases between them. The CDR3 protein is CASSQDRNSGLEQYF. CDR3 in DNA: TGTGCCAGCAGCCAAGATAGGAACTCGGGGCTGGAGCAGTACTTC.

As for this clone: An end of the junction does not agree with germline; a read error may underlie this. This chain uses TRBV10-3 with TRBJ1-1, with no clear D. CDR3 length: 11 amino acids. Looked up from germline, CDR1 is ENHRY and CDR2 is SYGVKD. In nucleotides, the CDR3 is TGCGCTAGTTCGGGGAACACTGAAGCTTTCTTT. Translated: CASSGNTEAFF.

The chain employs TRBV28 and TRBJ1-6, with unresolved D. Trimming removed 5 bases at V and 11 bases at J, with 16 bases between. CDR1 and CDR2 (germline): MDHEN, SYDVKM. This CDR3 has 14 residues. The CDR3, as DNA: TGTGCCAGCAGTCCTATATCCGGGAAGCCACCCCTCCACTTT. Residues: CASSPISGKPPLHF.

V and J are TRBV2 and TRBJ2-5; TRBD1 is a possible D gene (6 bases). Germline CDR1 reads SNHLY; CDR2 reads FYNNEI. V lost 6 bases and J 9 bases, leaving 14 bases between the germline ends. The CDR3 is 12 amino acids. CDR3 nucleotide sequence: TGTGCCAGCAGGGCCCAATCAGGGGCCCAGTACTTC. The encoded protein is CASRAQSGAQYF.

This rearrangement joins TRBV5-6 to TRBJ2-5; tentatively, D is TRBD2 (7 bases). The CDR3 has 16 amino acids. Germline CDR1 SGHDT, CDR2 YYEEEE. V lost 0 bases to trimming and J lost 5 bases, with 17 bases between them. This CDR3 is CASSLAIGEGGETQYF. The DNA of the CDR3 is TGTGCCAGCAGCTTGGCCATAGGAGAGGGGGGGGAGACCCAGTACTTC.

V and J are TRBV3-1 (or the pseudogene TRBV3-2) and TRBJ2-1, with 10 bases aligning to TRBD2. The J segment lost 8 bases and the V segment lost 5 bases, leaving 9 bases of the junction unmatched. The germline gives CDR1 LGHDT, CDR2 YNNKEL (reference sequence). This CDR3 contains 15 residues. CDR3 DNA sequence: TGTGCCAGCAGCTCTGAGCGGGAGGGCCGCGATGAGCAGTTCTTC. Residues: CASSSEREGRDEQFF.

The V gene is TRBV6-5, the J gene TRBJ1-6; 7 bases fit TRBD1. The V gene end was trimmed by 4 bases and the J gene end by 5 bases; junction bases not matched to a gene: 8. This CDR3 region has 16 residues. Germline V gene sequence: CDR1 MNHEY, CDR2 SVGAGI. CDR3 coding DNA: TGTGCCAGCAGTTCCCAGGGGCAGGGGGATAATTCACCCCTCCACTTT. Its translation is CASSSQGQGDNSPLHF.

This chain connects TRBV11-1 to TRBJ2-3; tentative D call: TRBD1 (6 bases). The CDR3 runs to 16 residues. The germline V gene has CDR1 SGHAT and CDR2 FQDESV (reference sequence). Trimming stripped 4 bases from V and 0 bases from J, with 14 bases between. The CDR3 DNA sequence: TGTGCCAGCAGCTCCACAGGGCTTTTTAGCACAGATACGCAGTATTTT. Translation: CASSSTGLFSTDTQYF.

The J gene is TRBJ1-1, the V gene TRBV10-3; D is unclear. The germline V and J ends were trimmed by 11 bases and 1 base, with 14 bases remaining between them. Per germline, CDR1 ENHRY and CDR2 SYGVKD. The CDR3 is 13 residues long. This chain's CDR3 is CAARPRGNTEAFF. CDR3 bases: TGTGCCGCCAGGCCCCGAGGGAACACTGAAGCTTTCTTT.

The count of this clone is one. The CDR3 DNA is TGTGCCAGTATAGAGTCCCACGAACTAGCGCCCCGAACGACCGGGGAGCTGTTTTTT. Protein sequence: CASIESHELAPRTTGELFF. The chain has TRBV19 and TRBJ2-2; 7 positions match TRBD2. Unmatched junction bases numbered 22, after V lost 7 bases and J lost 5 bases. The CDR3 extends over 19 amino acids. CDR1 is LNHDA, CDR2 SQIVND, per germline (reference sequence).

The chain combines TRBV7-3 with TRBJ2-1; 7 bases fit TRBD1. V trimming: 3 bases; J trimming: 7 bases; junction bases outside the gene matches: 0. This CDR3 region has 12 residues. Looked up from germline, CDR1 is SGHTA and CDR2 is FQGTGA. The CDR3, as DNA: TGTGCCAGCAGCTTGACAGGGAATGAGCAGTTCTTC. Its protein product is CASSLTGNEQFF. The complete variable domain, with remaining parts taken from reference TRBV7-3 and TRBJ2-1, reads GAGVSQTPSNKVTEKGKYVELRCDPISGHTALYWYRQSLGQGPEFLIYFQGTGAADDSGLPNDRFFAVRPEGSVSTLKIQRTERGDSAVYLCASSLTGNEQFFGPGTRLTVL.

This chain uses TRBV18 with TRBJ1-2; TRBD1 aligns across 7 bases. V lost 0 bases and J lost 3; bases outside the gene matches: 4. Looked up from germline, CDR1 is KGHSH and CDR2 is LQKENI. CDR3 size: 15 residues. CDR3 sequence: CASSPPGQRDYGYTF. CDR3 in DNA: TGTGCCAGCTCACCACCGGGACAGCGGGACTATGGCTACACCTTC.

This rearrangement joins TRBV30 to TRBJ2-1; D possibly matches TRBD1 or TRBD2 (6 bases each). Germline lookup yields CDR1 GTSNPN and CDR2 SVGIG (reference sequence). V was pared by 2 bases and J by 14 bases, with 13 bases between. The length of the CDR3 is 11 residues. The CDR3 reads CAWSMRGDEFF. The CDR3 DNA is TGTGCCTGGAGTATGAGGGGGGACGAGTTCTTC.

The V call is TRBV11-2, the J call TRBJ2-7; TRBD2 aligns across 7 bases. CDR1 is SGHAT and CDR2 is FQNNGV in the germline V gene. This CDR3 has 16 residues. Trimming removed 4 bases from V and 3 bases from J; junction bases left unmatched: 12. The DNA of the CDR3 is TGTGCCAGCAGCTCAGATTATCGGACTAGTCTCTACGAGCAGTACTTC. The encoded protein is CASSSDYRTSLYEQYF.

This chain connects TRBV11-2 to TRBJ2-2, with TRBD1 as a possible D gene (5 bases). The V gene's germline CDR1 is SGHAT and CDR2 FQNNGV. V shed 1 base and J shed 1 base, with 7 bases lying between them. The CDR3 has 15 amino acids. The CDR3 sequence: CASSLAQVNTGELFF. CDR3 nucleotides: TGTGCCAGCAGCTTAGCACAGGTGAACACCGGGGAGCTGTTTTTT.

The chain recombines TRBV5-5 with TRBJ1-4; TRBD1 might be the D (5 bases). This CDR3 contains 15 residues. Germline CDR1 SGHKS, CDR2 YYEKEE (reference sequence). V lost 1 base, J lost 7 bases, and 14 bases lay in between. CDR3 loop: CASSLINGAAEKLFF. In DNA, the CDR3 is TGTGCCAGCAGCTTGATCAACGGGGCGGCTGAAAAACTGTTTTTT.

This clone was picked up one time. The chain links TRBV7-6 to TRBJ1-4; 10 bases are a match to TRBD1. CDR1 SGHVS and CDR2 FNYEAQ come from the germline V gene. This CDR3 region has 14 residues. The trim removed 5 bases at V and 8 bases at J, leaving 5 bases unmatched. CDR3 sequence (DNA): TGTGCCAGCAGCCCCGGGACAGGGGACGAAAAACTGTTTTTT. Translation: CASSPGTGDEKLFF.

V usage is TRBV6-4 and J usage is TRBJ1-4; D gene ambiguous. This CDR3 is 13 amino acids long. CDR1 is MRHNA and CDR2 is SNTAGT in the germline V gene. Trimming stripped 3 bases from V and 5 bases from J, with 7 bases between. The CDR3 nucleotides read TGTGCCAGCAGTGAGAGCGAAAATGAAAAACTGTTTTTT. Its protein product is CASSESENEKLFF.

The chain couples TRBV18 to TRBJ2-7, with 10 bases lining up with TRBD1. The CDR3 length is 15 residues. Germline V gene data show CDR1 as KGHSH and CDR2 as LQKENI. V shed 3 bases, J shed 3 bases, and the junction held 5 bases outside the gene matches. The CDR3 is CASSPRQGARYEQYF. The CDR3 DNA follows: TGTGCCAGCTCACCTCGACAGGGGGCTCGCTACGAGCAGTACTTC.

The chain couples TRBV7-9 to TRBJ2-1; weak D call: TRBD1 (6 bases). The CDR3 extends over 14 amino acids. Trimming removed 3 bases at V and 1 base at J, with 7 bases between. CDR1 and CDR2 from the germline V gene are SEHNR and FQNEAQ (reference sequence). CDR3 in DNA: TGTGCCAGCAGCTTCGACAGGTCCTACAATGAGCAGTTCTTC. As protein: CASSFDRSYNEQFF.

The genes are TRBV6-5 and TRBJ2-4; the D gene is possibly TRBD1 (6 bases). CDR1 MNHEY and CDR2 SVGAGI come from the germline V gene. Trimming left V 5 bases short and J 1 base short, with 9 bases between. The CDR3 has 14 residues. The CDR3 DNA reads TGTGCCAGCAGTAACGACAGGGCCAAAAACATTCAGTACTTC. It codes for CASSNDRAKNIQYF.

The chain links TRBV14 to TRBJ1-1; no clear D. V gave up 5 bases and J gave up 0 bases, with 4 bases separating them. CDR3 length: 12 residues. Germline CDR1 reads SGHDN; CDR2 reads FVKESK. In DNA, the CDR3 is TGTGCCAGCAGCAAATTGAACACTGAAGCTTTCTTT. Translation gives CASSKLNTEAFF.